This is a list of T cell receptor beta chains from one sample in a study of blood T cell repertoires in COVID-19. Profiled with immunoSEQ multiplex PCR; TCRdb holds only in-frame clones, not every one. In the table there are 90,000 or so clones, roughly 88% of which are singletons. Input material: peripheral blood. These receptors came from a man aged 55 to 69 with acute or convalescent COVID-19. Each CDR3 is given with its conserved first and last residue. A D gene is named only where the DNA matches it firmly. For some rows the clone size is stated as once, few or many, or as a class when expanded; others skip it.

v_gene	abundance	d_gene	j_gene	CDR3aa	CDR3nt
TRBV19	-	-	TRBJ2-3	CASSPRQRTDTQYF	TGTGCCAGTAGTCCAAGACAGAGAACAGATACGCAGTATTTT
TRBV11-2	-	-	TRBJ2-2	CASSLSVANTGELFF	TGTGCCAGCAGCTTATCTGTTGCGAACACCGGGGAGCTGTTTTTT
TRBV29-1	-	TRBD2	TRBJ2-2	CSVDGGTNTGELFF	TGCAGCGTTGACGGGGGGACGAACACCGGGGAGCTGTTTTTT
TRBV7-2	once	TRBD1	TRBJ1-1	CASSPQGQMNTEAFF	TGTGCCAGCAGCCCGCAGGGACAGATGAACACTGAAGCTTTCTTT
TRBV5-1	few	-	TRBJ1-2	CASSLGLLGGYGYTF	TGCGCCAGCAGCTTGGGACTTCTAGGGGGCTATGGCTACACCTTC
TRBV7-2	-	-	TRBJ1-6	CASSLGRKVGQLLNSPLHF	TGTGCCAGCAGCTTAGGGCGGAAGGTTGGTCAGCTCCTAAATTCACCCCTCCACTTT
TRBV2	few	-	TRBJ1-5	CASSQGVVGNQPQHF	TGTGCCAGCTCCCAAGGGGTGGTCGGTAATCAGCCCCAGCATTTT
TRBV2	once	TRBD1	TRBJ1-5	CATQGAMSNQPQHF	TGTGCCACACAGGGGGCGATGAGCAATCAGCCCCAGCATTTT
TRBV2	-	TRBD2	TRBJ2-6	CASNLGLAGFSSGANVLTF	TGTGCCAGCAATTTAGGACTAGCGGGGTTCAGCTCTGGGGCCAACGTCCTGACTTTC
TRBV5-1	-	-	TRBJ1-6	CASSLTQGRSPLHF	TGCGCCAGCAGCTTAACGCAGGGAAGATCACCCCTCCACTTT
TRBV15	-	-	TRBJ2-5	CATSRVGFTGETQYF	TGTGCCACCAGCAGAGTCGGTTTCACGGGGGAGACCCAGTACTTC
TRBV11-2	-	-	TRBJ1-5	CASSPSFNQPQHF	TGTGCCAGCAGCCCCTCGTTTAATCAGCCCCAGCATTTT
TRBV24-1	-	TRBD1	TRBJ2-1	CATSDSRTGSYNEQFF	TGTGCCACCAGTGATTCCAGGACAGGATCATACAATGAGCAGTTCTTC
TRBV24-1	-	TRBD1	TRBJ2-3	CATSDNGQGASTDTQYF	TGTGCCACCAGTGATAACGGACAGGGGGCTAGCACAGATACGCAGTATTTT
TRBV2	once	-	TRBJ2-2	CASSETLRGAGELFF	TGTGCCAGCAGTGAGACTTTGCGAGGCGCCGGGGAGCTGTTTTTT
TRBV18	few	TRBD1	TRBJ2-7	CASSPGTASYEQYF	TGTGCCAGCTCACCCGGGACAGCTTCTTACGAGCAGTACTTC
TRBV7-9	-	TRBD2	TRBJ2-3	CASSHIAGATDTQYF	TGTGCCAGCAGCCATATAGCGGGGGCCACAGATACGCAGTATTTT
TRBV6-1	-	TRBD2	TRBJ2-1	CASSELLAGVF	TGTGCCAGCAGTGAACTACTAGCGGGGGTCTTC
TRBV3-1/TRBV3-2	few	TRBD2	TRBJ2-3	CASSLYPPGLADTQYF	TGTGCCAGCAGCCTATACCCCCCGGGACTAGCAGATACGCAGTATTTT
TRBV5-8	once	-	TRBJ1-3	CASSRSYSGNTIYF	TGTGCCAGCAGCCGTTCCTACTCTGGAAACACCATATATTTT
TRBV2	-	TRBD2	TRBJ2-5	CATALAGGPGETQYF	TGTGCCACCGCACTAGCGGGGGGGCCGGGGGAGACCCAGTACTTC
TRBV6-2/TRBV6-3	-	TRBD1	TRBJ1-4	CASSRRTGFNEKLFF	TGTGCCAGCAGCCGACGGACAGGGTTCAATGAAAAACTGTTTTTT
TRBV2	-	-	TRBJ2-3	CASSDWRGPYTQYF	TGTGCCAGCAGTGATTGGCGGGGGCCCTATACGCAGTATTTT
TRBV5-1	-	-	TRBJ2-5	CASSLGSNYGGVETQYF	TGCGCCAGCAGCTTGGGGTCCAACTATGGGGGCGTTGAGACCCAGTACTTC
TRBV18	-	-	TRBJ1-6	CASSSVPNSPLHF	TGTGCCAGCTCATCAGTACCGAATTCACCCCTCCACTTT
TRBV28	-	-	TRBJ1-1	CASSSDGIEAFF	TGTGCCAGCAGTAGCGACGGGATTGAAGCTTTCTTT
TRBV12-3/TRBV12-4	few	-	TRBJ1-2	CASSLVAGYGYTF	TGTGCCAGCAGTTTAGTCGCCGGGTATGGCTACACCTTC
TRBV7-3	-	-	TRBJ2-5	CASSSGQQETQYF	TGTGCCAGCAGCTCAGGACAGCAAGAGACCCAGTACTTC
TRBV7-9	-	-	TRBJ2-3	CASSLAGRETDTQYF	TGTGCCAGCAGCTTAGCGGGCAGGGAAACAGATACGCAGTATTTT
TRBV9	-	-	TRBJ2-5	CASSVGAEVGGETQYF	TGTGCCAGCAGCGTAGGGGCCGAAGTTGGAGGGGAGACCCAGTACTTC
TRBV6-5	-	-	TRBJ1-4	CASSYSSPGKLFF	TGTGCCAGCAGTTACTCCTCGCCGGGAAAACTGTTTTTT
TRBV5-5	-	TRBD1	TRBJ1-2	CASSPGADREADGYTF	TGTGCCAGCAGCCCTGGGGCGGACAGGGAGGCAGACGGCTACACCTTC
TRBV7-2	-	-	TRBJ2-3	CASSLDRRGWDTQYF	TGTGCCAGCAGCTTAGATCGGAGGGGCTGGGATACGCAGTATTTT
TRBV5-6	-	TRBD1	TRBJ1-2	CASSLSQHRGDYGYTF	TGTGCCAGCAGCTTGTCCCAACACAGGGGTGACTATGGCTACACCTTC
TRBV5-5	-	-	TRBJ2-7	CASSLALGSPYEQYF	TGTGCCAGCAGCTTGGCCCTTGGTAGCCCCTACGAGCAGTACTTC
TRBV24-1	-	-	TRBJ2-6	CATSQGSGANVLTF	TGTGCCACCAGTCAGGGGTCTGGGGCCAACGTCCTGACTTTC
TRBV7-2	few	TRBD2	TRBJ2-5	CASSTSGASKTQYF	TGTGCCAGCAGTACTAGCGGGGCGTCGAAGACCCAGTACTTC